This TCR beta chain was identified during a study of CD8+ T cells in alopecia areata. The study, taken as a whole, reports: For lesional scalp, especially alopecia totalis/universalis, clonality was higher than in normal scalp.

The CDR3 spans 16 residues. The V end lost 0 bases, the J end lost 4 bases, and 16 bases lay between the germline ends. Germline CDR1 is SGDLS and CDR2 is YYNGEE. Investigators isolated RNA and reverse transcribed it into cDNA to act as the sequencing template. Sequencing used immunoSEQ multiplex PCR; TCRdb keeps in-frame clones, though not all of them. Of about 130,000 clones listed, about 46% are singletons. A word on this clone: Its antigen is undetermined.

The sequence came from a human donor with alopecia areata. The sequenced sample was CD8+ T cells sorted from blood, obtained at week 0. The chain is built from TRBV9 and TRBJ2-5, with TRBD2 as a possible D gene (7 bases). Written as DNA, the CDR3 is TGTGCCAGCAGCGTAGAGACGGGGGGCGACGGAGAGACCCAGTACTTC. Its translation is CASSVETGGDGETQYF.